Each of the 8 T cell receptor beta chains below was sequenced from the same sample in a study of blood T cell repertoires in COVID-19. Only in-frame clones appear in the TCRdb table, and some are missing; sequencing was by immunoSEQ multiplex PCR. The repertoire consists of approximately 400,000 clones, with roughly nine tenths occurring once and the leading ten covering roughly 0.86%. Sequencing was carried out using PBMCs or T cells enriched from blood (not recorded which). The receptor source for this set is a woman between 35 and 50 years old who had been exposed to COVID-19.

The rearrangement joins TRBV29-1 to TRBJ2-1; 9 nucleotides line up with TRBD2. Germline V CDR1 and CDR2: SQVTM, ANQGSEA. V lost 5 bases, J lost 8 bases, and 16 bases stayed unmatched. CDR3 size: 16 residues. CDR3 sequence: CSVRVAGEYRRDEQFF. The CDR3 DNA reads TGCAGCGTTCGAGTAGCGGGAGAGTATCGGCGGGATGAGCAGTTCTTC.

The V call is TRBV11-3, the J call TRBJ2-7; 11 bases are a match to TRBD1. V shed 2 bases and J 3 bases; nucleotides not matched to a gene: 12. This CDR3 contains 18 residues. Germline V lookup: CDR1 SGHNT, CDR2 YENEEA. The CDR3 DNA reads as TGTGCCAGCAGCTTATCTCTGAACCCCGGGACAGGGGGCTACGAGCAGTACTTC. It translates to CASSLSLNPGTGGYEQYF.

The V and J genes are TRBV25-1 and TRBJ1-1; D remains ambiguous. The V gene's germline CDR1 is MGHDK and CDR2 SYGVNS. With 2 bases removed from V and 11 bases from J, the gap between germline ends came to 12 bases. This CDR3 is 12 amino acids long. The CDR3 sequence is CASSEGYGGAFF. The CDR3 DNA reads TGTGCCAGCAGTGAAGGTTACGGAGGCGCTTTCTTT.

V usage is TRBV6-1 and J usage is TRBJ2-1; 11 bases match TRBD2. CDR1 and CDR2 from the germline V gene are MNHNS and SASEGT. After removal of 1 base from V and 5 bases from J, the junction contained 4 bases not matched to a gene. CDR3 length: 16 amino acids. CDR3 sequence reads: CASSEVGLAAHNEQFF. The DNA of the CDR3 is TGTGCCAGCAGTGAAGTGGGACTAGCGGCCCACAATGAGCAGTTCTTC.

The chain joins TRBV19 to TRBJ1-1; D gene unclear. CDR3 length: 14 amino acids. Trimming took 4 bases from V and 0 from J, leaving 9 bases between them. CDR1 and CDR2 from the germline V gene are LNHDA and SQIVND (reference sequence). In DNA, the CDR3 is TGTGCCAGTAGTAGGTGGCGGGTGAACACTGAAGCTTTCTTT. Protein product: CASSRWRVNTEAFF.

The genes are TRBV3-1 (or the pseudogene TRBV3-2) and TRBJ2-7; 7 nucleotides align to TRBD2. The length of the CDR3 is 13 residues. Germline lookup yields CDR1 LGHDT and CDR2 YNNKEL (reference sequence). V trimming: 4 bases; J trimming: 3 bases; junction bases outside the gene matches: 3. This chain's CDR3 is CASSLIAGYEQYF. CDR3 nucleotides: TGTGCCAGCAGCCTGATAGCGGGCTACGAGCAGTACTTC.

This clone came up once. The genes are TRBV14 and TRBJ2-5, with 7 bases lining up with TRBD1. V gave up 3 bases and J gave up 0 bases; unmatched junction bases: 10. CDR1 SGHDN and CDR2 FVKESK come from the germline V gene. The CDR3 runs to 17 residues. CDR3 sequence (DNA): TGTGCCAGCAGCCATGTTGGACCGGGACAGCACCAAGAGACCCAGTACTTC. It is translated as CASSHVGPGQHQETQYF.

In this sample, this clone turned up once. This chain connects TRBV30 to TRBJ2-2; 9 bases align to TRBD1. The germline gives CDR1 GTSNPN, CDR2 SVGIG (reference sequence). The CDR3 contains 13 residues. V shed 7 bases and J 7 bases; nucleotides not matched to a gene: 7. CDR3 loop: CAYLTGGIGELFF. The CDR3 nucleotides are TGTGCCTACCTGACAGGGGGTATCGGGGAGCTGTTTTTT.